Each of the 21 T cell receptor beta chains below was sequenced from the same sample in a study of CD8 T cell repertoires and HIV-1 epitope variants. The assay was immunoSEQ multiplex PCR, and TCRdb's table has in-frame clones only and misses some. This sample yields some 5,000 clones, of which about 71% are seen a single time; approximately 47% belongs to the top ten. For these receptors, no antigen is known. The sample comprised cultured CD8+ T cells derived from PBMCs. These receptors originate from a male donor with HIV.

This clone was recorded a few times. The chain uses TRBV6-5 and TRBJ2-2; no clear D. Trimming stripped 0 bases from V and 0 bases from J, with 8 bases between. Germline CDR1 and CDR2: MNHEY and SVGAGI. CDR3 length: 16 residues. The CDR3 protein is CASSYSMGSNTGELFF. CDR3 DNA sequence: TGTGCCAGCAGTTACTCGATGGGGTCGAACACCGGGGAGCTGTTTTTT.

The chain recombines TRBV5-4 with TRBJ2-2; D call uncertain. V dropped 4 bases and J dropped 0 bases, with 4 bases sitting between them. CDR3 size: 13 residues. Looked up from germline, CDR1 is SGHNT and CDR2 is YYREEE (reference sequence). This CDR3 is CASSPANTGELFF. CDR3 nucleotide sequence: TGTGCCAGCAGCCCCGCGAACACCGGGGAGCTGTTTTTT.

This chain uses TRBV28 with TRBJ2-7; 8 nucleotides align to TRBD1. The CDR3 spans 17 residues. Germline loops: CDR1 MDHEN, CDR2 SYDVKM. Trimming removed 5 bases from V and 0 bases from J; junction bases left unmatched: 12. CDR3 sequence: CASSTRPGQAFSYEQYF. In DNA form, the CDR3 reads TGTGCCAGCAGTACCCGACCGGGACAGGCGTTCTCCTACGAGCAGTACTTC.

The CDR3 nucleotides are TGTGCCAGCAGTTTTTTGGCGGGGACTGAAGCTTTCTTT. It encodes CASSFLAGTEAFF. The J gene is TRBJ1-1, the V gene TRBV28, with no clear D. CDR1 is MDHEN, CDR2 SYDVKM, per germline. The V end was cut by 3 bases, the J end by 5 bases, with 10 bases between. This CDR3 spans 13 amino acids.

V usage is TRBV12-5 and J usage is TRBJ2-1; possibly TRBD1 for D (6 bases). The ends were cut back, 1 base at V and 1 base at J, with 11 bases in the middle. The CDR3 extends over 16 amino acids. The germline CDR1 and CDR2 sequences are LGHNT and FRNRAP. The CDR3 nucleotides are TGTGCTAGTGGTTTGGGGCTAAGGGGGTCCTACAATGAGCAGTTCTTC. Translation gives CASGLGLRGSYNEQFF. Together with reference TRBV12-5 and TRBJ2-1, the CDR3 gives the full variable domain: DARVTQTPRHKVTEMGQEVTMRCQPILGHNTVFWYRQTMMQGLELLAYFRNRAPLDDSGMPKDRFSAEMPDATLATLKIQPSEPRDSAVYFCASGLGLRGSYNEQFFGPGTRLTVL.

CDR3 protein: CASSAGTGVSYNSPLHF. CDR3 nucleotides: TGTGCCAGCAGCGCCGGGACAGGGGTTTCCTATAATTCACCCCTCCACTTT. This chain links TRBV5-4 with TRBJ1-6; 10 positions agree with TRBD1. V dropped 4 bases and J dropped 1; count of bases not matched to a gene: 5. CDR3 length equals 17 residues. The germline CDR1 and CDR2 sequences are SGHNT and YYREEE (reference sequence). The whole variable domain, remainder taken from reference TRBV5-4 and TRBJ1-6, is ETGVTQSPTHLIKTRGQQVTLRCSSQSGHNTVSWYQQALGQGPQFIFQYYREEENGRGNFPPRFSGLQFPNYSSELNVNALELDDSALYLCASSAGTGVSYNSPLHFGNGTRLTVT.

This clone was seen only a few times. The chain carries TRBV6-5 and TRBJ2-6; D remains ambiguous. Looked up from germline, CDR1 is MNHEY and CDR2 is SVGAGI. V lost 7 bases to trimming and J lost 1 base, with 8 bases between them. The CDR3 is 14 amino acids. CDR3 amino acids: CASTLVSGANVLTF. CDR3 DNA sequence: TGTGCCAGCACCTTAGTATCTGGGGCCAACGTCCTGACTTTC.

This clone was seen only a few times. The chain combines TRBV19 with TRBJ2-2, with 8 bases lining up with TRBD1. The germline gives CDR1 LNHDA, CDR2 SQIVND (reference sequence). Trimming at V came to 6 bases and at J to 7 bases, leaving 10 bases not matched to a gene. The CDR3 length is 15 residues. The CDR3 sequence is CASRTEQGAGGELFF. The CDR3 coding sequence is TGTGCCAGTAGAACAGAGCAGGGGGCCGGCGGGGAGCTGTTTTTT.

The chain combines TRBV9 with TRBJ2-2; 8 bases align to TRBD1. The CDR3 contains 15 residues. Trimming cost V 4 bases and J 4 bases; bases outside gene matches: 6. The germline V gene has CDR1 SGDLS and CDR2 YYNGEE. The DNA for the CDR3 is TGTGCCAGCAGCCCGACGCAGGGGGCCACCGGGGAGCTGTTTTTT. Protein product: CASSPTQGATGELFF.

The sample holds a few counts of this clone. V and J are TRBV6-1 and TRBJ2-3; TRBD2 matches at 7 bases. With V trimmed by 3 bases and J by 3 bases, 6 bases remained unmatched. In germline, CDR1 is MNHNS, CDR2 SASEGT. The CDR3 length is 15 residues. The CDR3, as DNA: TGTGCCAGCAGTGATAGGTGGGAGGGAACAGATACGCAGTATTTT. It yields the protein CASSDRWEGTDTQYF.

This clone showed up just a few times. The rearrangement uses TRBV11-1 and TRBJ2-1; D is perhaps TRBD2 (6 bases). CDR3 length: 15 residues. Germline lookup yields CDR1 SGHAT and CDR2 FQDESV (reference sequence). The V end was cut by 0 bases, the J end by 7 bases, with 13 bases between. This CDR3 reads CASSLARLARNEQFF. CDR3 in DNA: TGTGCCAGCAGCTTAGCTAGGCTAGCGAGGAATGAGCAGTTCTTC.

The CDR3 region is CASSFLVNTGELFF. For the CDR3, the DNA is TGTGCCAGCAGTTTCCTCGTGAACACCGGGGAGCTGTTTTTT. This chain uses TRBV28 with TRBJ2-2; D not resolved. Trimming cost V 3 bases and J 1 base, with 6 bases left between them. The germline CDR1 and CDR2 sequences are MDHEN and SYDVKM. This CDR3 is 14 amino acids long.

The J gene is TRBJ2-1, the V gene TRBV2; 10 bases are a match to TRBD2. The CDR3 extends over 15 amino acids. Germline trimming cut 3 bases from V and 3 bases from J; bases unmatched to any gene: 2. Germline V gene lookup returns CDR1 SNHLY and CDR2 FYNNEI. The CDR3 DNA sequence: TGTGCCAGCAGTGACGGACTAGCGGACTACAATGAGCAGTTCTTC. Its protein product is CASSDGLADYNEQFF.

CDR3 sequence (DNA): TGTGCCAGCTCACCTGATCAGGGGGGCGAGCAGTACTTC. It encodes CASSPDQGGEQYF. The V gene is TRBV18, the J gene TRBJ2-7; D may be TRBD1 (7 bases). The germline V and J ends were trimmed by 3 bases and 6 bases, with 12 bases remaining between them. Germline lookup yields CDR1 KGHSH and CDR2 LQKENI. The CDR3 covers 13 residues.

This clone was counted between two and nine times. This chain links TRBV28 with TRBJ1-5; D unclear. CDR3 length: 14 residues. V was cut by 6 bases and J by 6 bases, with 15 bases left in between. Germline V gene lookup returns CDR1 MDHEN and CDR2 SYDVKM. The CDR3 here is CASRGREVGQPQHF. The CDR3 bases are TGTGCCAGCAGGGGCCGGGAAGTCGGTCAGCCCCAGCATTTT.

The gene calls are TRBV28 and TRBJ2-3; TRBD2 matches at 10 bases. Germline trimming cut 5 bases from V and 4 bases from J; bases unmatched to any gene: 9. This CDR3 region has 16 residues. CDR1 and CDR2 (germline): MDHEN, SYDVKM. The CDR3 region is CASSPLLAGSADTQYF. DNA for the CDR3: TGTGCCAGCAGTCCTTTACTAGCGGGAAGCGCAGATACGCAGTATTTT.

V and J are TRBV28 and TRBJ1-1, with D uncertain. CDR3 length: 14 amino acids. V was clipped by 3 bases and J by 6 bases, with 14 bases between them. CDR1 is MDHEN and CDR2 is SYDVKM in the germline V gene. CDR3 in amino acids: CASSFSIPEAEAFF. CDR3 in DNA: TGTGCCAGCAGTTTCTCGATACCAGAGGCTGAAGCTTTCTTT.

The rearrangement uses TRBV7-9 and TRBJ2-5, with D possibly matching TRBD1 (6 bases). V dropped 5 bases and J dropped 0 bases, with 13 bases sitting between them. The germline V gene has CDR1 SEHNR and CDR2 FQNEAQ (reference sequence). CDR3 length: 15 residues. CDR3 sequence: CASSPGATDQETQYF. In DNA form, the CDR3 reads TGTGCCAGCAGCCCAGGGGCGACGGACCAAGAGACCCAGTACTTC.

The gene calls are TRBV14 and TRBJ2-7; 7 nucleotides line up with TRBD1. Per germline, CDR1 SGHDN and CDR2 FVKESK. This CDR3 spans 16 amino acids. J gave up 3 bases and V 0 bases, and 8 bases lay outside the gene matches. The CDR3: CASSQDLGTEDYEQYF. In DNA form, the CDR3 reads TGTGCCAGCAGCCAAGATCTTGGGACAGAGGACTACGAGCAGTACTTC.

The chain's CDR3 is CASSFAGAEEAFF. The DNA for the CDR3 is TGTGCCAGCAGCTTCGCAGGGGCCGAAGAAGCTTTCTTT. V and J are TRBV5-4 and TRBJ1-1; the D gene is possibly TRBD1 (6 bases). V lost 2 bases and J lost 8, with 13 bases in between. The germline V gene has CDR1 SGHNT and CDR2 YYREEE (reference sequence). This CDR3 has 13 amino acids.

This chain links TRBV4-3 with TRBJ2-7; D may be TRBD1 (5 bases). The CDR3 is made up of 14 amino acids. Germline CDR1 and CDR2: LGHNA and YSLEER. V was clipped by 1 base and J by 0 bases, with 7 bases between them. The CDR3 sequence is CASSQVDSSYEQYF. CDR3 coding DNA: TGCGCCAGCAGCCAAGTTGACAGCTCCTACGAGCAGTACTTC.